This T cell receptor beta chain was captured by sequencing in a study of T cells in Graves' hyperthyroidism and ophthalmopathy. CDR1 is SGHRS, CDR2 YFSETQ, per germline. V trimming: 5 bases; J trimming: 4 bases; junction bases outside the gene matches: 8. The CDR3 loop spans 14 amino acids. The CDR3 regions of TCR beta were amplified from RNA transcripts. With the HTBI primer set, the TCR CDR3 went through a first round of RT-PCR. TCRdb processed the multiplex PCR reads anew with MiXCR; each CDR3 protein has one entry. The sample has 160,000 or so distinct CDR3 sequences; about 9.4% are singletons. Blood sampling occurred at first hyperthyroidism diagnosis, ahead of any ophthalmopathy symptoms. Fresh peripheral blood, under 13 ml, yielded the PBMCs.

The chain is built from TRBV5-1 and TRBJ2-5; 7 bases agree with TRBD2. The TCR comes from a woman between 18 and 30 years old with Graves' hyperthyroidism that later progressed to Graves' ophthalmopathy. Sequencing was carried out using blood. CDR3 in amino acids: CASRSQGGRETQYF. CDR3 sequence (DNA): TGCGCCAGCAGATCGCAGGGCGGGAGAGAGACCCAGTACTTC.